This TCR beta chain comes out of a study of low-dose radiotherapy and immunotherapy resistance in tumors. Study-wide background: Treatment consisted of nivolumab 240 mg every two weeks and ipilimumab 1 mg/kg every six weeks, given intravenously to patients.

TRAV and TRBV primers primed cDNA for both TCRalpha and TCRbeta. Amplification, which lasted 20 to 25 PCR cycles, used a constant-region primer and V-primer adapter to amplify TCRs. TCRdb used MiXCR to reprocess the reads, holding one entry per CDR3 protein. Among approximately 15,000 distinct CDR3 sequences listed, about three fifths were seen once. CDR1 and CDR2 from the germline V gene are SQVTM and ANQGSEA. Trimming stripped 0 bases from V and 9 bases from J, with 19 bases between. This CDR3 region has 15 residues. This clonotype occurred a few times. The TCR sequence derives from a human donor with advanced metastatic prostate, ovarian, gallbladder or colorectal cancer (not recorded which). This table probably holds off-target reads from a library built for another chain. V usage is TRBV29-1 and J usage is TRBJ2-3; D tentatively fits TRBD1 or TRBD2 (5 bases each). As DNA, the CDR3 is TGCAGCGTTGAAGATCAACAAGCGAGGGGTGGCACGCAGTATTTT. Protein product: CSVEDQQARGGTQYF.